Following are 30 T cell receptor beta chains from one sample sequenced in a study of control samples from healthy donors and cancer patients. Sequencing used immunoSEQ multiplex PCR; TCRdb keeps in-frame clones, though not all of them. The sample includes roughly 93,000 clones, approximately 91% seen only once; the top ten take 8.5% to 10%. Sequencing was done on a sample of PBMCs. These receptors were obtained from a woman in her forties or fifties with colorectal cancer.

CDR3 region: CASRFKGPTQETQYF. CDR3 sequence (DNA): TGTGCCAGCAGATTTAAGGGACCGACGCAAGAGACCCAGTACTTC. The V gene is TRBV7-9, the J gene TRBJ2-5; the D gene could be TRBD1 or TRBD2 (5 bases each). The CDR3 length is 15 residues. The germline gives CDR1 SEHNR, CDR2 FQNEAQ (reference sequence). Trimming took off 6 bases at V and 2 bases at J, with 16 bases between the two ends.

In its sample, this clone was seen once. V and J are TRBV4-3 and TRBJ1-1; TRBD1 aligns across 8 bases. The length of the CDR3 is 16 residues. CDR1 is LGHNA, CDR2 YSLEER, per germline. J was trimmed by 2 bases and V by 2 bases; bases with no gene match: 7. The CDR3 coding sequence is TGCGCCAGCAGCCAATCCGACAGGGGTATCAACACTGAAGCTTTCTTT. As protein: CASSQSDRGINTEAFF.

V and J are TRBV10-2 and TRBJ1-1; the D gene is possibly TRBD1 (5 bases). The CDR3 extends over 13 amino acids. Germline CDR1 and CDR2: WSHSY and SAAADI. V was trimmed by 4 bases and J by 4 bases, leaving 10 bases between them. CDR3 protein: CASSAGGGTEAFF. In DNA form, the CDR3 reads TGCGCCAGCAGTGCCGGGGGTGGCACTGAAGCTTTCTTT.

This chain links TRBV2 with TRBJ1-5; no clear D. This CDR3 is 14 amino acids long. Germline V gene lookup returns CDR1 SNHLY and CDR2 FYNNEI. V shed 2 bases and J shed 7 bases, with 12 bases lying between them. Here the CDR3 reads CASSESGRGQPQHF. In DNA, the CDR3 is TGTGCCAGCAGTGAATCGGGTCGCGGGCAGCCCCAGCATTTT.

CDR3 sequence reads: CASSYDSNQPQHF. In DNA, the CDR3 is TGTGCCAGCAGTTACGACAGTAATCAGCCCCAGCATTTT. V gene TRBV6-5 combines with J gene TRBJ1-5; D might be TRBD1 (5 bases). The CDR3 has 13 amino acids. Germline values: CDR1 MNHEY, CDR2 SVGAGI. V was shortened by 2 bases and J by 4 bases, with 6 bases between the two germline ends.

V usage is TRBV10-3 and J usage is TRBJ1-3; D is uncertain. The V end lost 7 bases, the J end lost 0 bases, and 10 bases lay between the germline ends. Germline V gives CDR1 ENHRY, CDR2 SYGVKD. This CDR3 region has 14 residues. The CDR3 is CAITSGPSGNTIYF. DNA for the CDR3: TGTGCCATCACCAGCGGTCCCTCTGGAAACACCATATATTTT.

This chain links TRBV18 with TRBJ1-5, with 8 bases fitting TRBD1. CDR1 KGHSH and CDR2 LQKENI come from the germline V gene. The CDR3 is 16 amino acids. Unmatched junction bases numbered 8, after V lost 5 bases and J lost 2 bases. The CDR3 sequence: CASSSSDREGNQPQHF. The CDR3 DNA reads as TGTGCCAGCTCATCGTCGGACAGGGAGGGCAATCAGCCCCAGCATTTT.

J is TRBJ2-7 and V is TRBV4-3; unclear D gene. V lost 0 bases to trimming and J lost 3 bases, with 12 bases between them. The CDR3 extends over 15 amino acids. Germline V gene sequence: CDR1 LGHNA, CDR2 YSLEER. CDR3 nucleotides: TGCGCCAGCAGCCAAGAGGCGTCGGCCGTCTACGAGCAGTACGTC. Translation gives CASSQEASAVYEQYV.

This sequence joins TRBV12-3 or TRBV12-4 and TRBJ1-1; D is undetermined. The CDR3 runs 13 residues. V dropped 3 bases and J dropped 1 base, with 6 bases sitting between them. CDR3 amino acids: CASSFGGNTEAFF. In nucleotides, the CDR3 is TGTGCCAGCAGTTTCGGAGGGAACACTGAAGCTTTCTTT.

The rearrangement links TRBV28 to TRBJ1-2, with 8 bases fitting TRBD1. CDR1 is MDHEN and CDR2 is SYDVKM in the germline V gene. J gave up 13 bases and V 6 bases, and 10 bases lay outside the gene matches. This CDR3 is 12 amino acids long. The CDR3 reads CASSPRDRTLTF. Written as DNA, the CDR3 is TGTGCCAGCAGCCCTCGGGACAGGACCCTCACCTTC.

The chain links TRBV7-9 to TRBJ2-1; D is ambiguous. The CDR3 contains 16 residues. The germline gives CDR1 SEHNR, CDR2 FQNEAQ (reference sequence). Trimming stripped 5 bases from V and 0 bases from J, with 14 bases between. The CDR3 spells CASSPPSALSYNEQFF. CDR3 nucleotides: TGTGCCAGCAGCCCCCCCTCAGCTCTCTCCTACAATGAGCAGTTCTTC.

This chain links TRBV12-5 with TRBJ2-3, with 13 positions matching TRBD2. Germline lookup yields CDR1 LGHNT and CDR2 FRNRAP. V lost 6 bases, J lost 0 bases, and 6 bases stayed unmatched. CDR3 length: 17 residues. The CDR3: CASGGGTSGASTDTQYF. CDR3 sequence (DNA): TGTGCTAGTGGCGGCGGGACTAGCGGGGCGAGCACAGATACGCAGTATTTT.

CDR3 in DNA: TGCGCCAGCAGCCCCCGGGGTGGACAGCCCCAGCATTTT. This codes for CASSPRGGQPQHF. V gene TRBV5-1 combines with J gene TRBJ1-5; no definite D call. This CDR3 region has 13 residues. Germline loops: CDR1 SGHRS, CDR2 YFSETQ. V was pared by 4 bases and J by 7 bases, with 12 bases between. Full variable domain (rest looked up from reference TRBV5-1 and TRBJ1-5): KAGVTQTPRYLIKTRGQQVTLSCSPISGHRSVSWYQQTPGQGLQFLFEYFSETQRNKGNFPGRFSGRQFSNSRSEMNVSTLELGDSALYLCASSPRGGQPQHFGDGTRLSIL.

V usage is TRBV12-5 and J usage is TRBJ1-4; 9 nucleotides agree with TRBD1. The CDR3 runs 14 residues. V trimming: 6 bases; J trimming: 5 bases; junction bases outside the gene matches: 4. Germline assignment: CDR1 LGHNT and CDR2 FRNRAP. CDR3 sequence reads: CASGTGQGNEKLFF. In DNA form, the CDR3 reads TGTGCTAGTGGGACCGGACAGGGGAATGAAAAACTGTTTTTT.

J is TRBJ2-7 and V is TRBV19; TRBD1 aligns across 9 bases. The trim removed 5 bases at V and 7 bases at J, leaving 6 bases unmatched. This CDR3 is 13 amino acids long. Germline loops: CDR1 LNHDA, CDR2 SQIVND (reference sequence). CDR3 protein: CASSEQGASEQYV. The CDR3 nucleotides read TGTGCCAGTAGTGAACAGGGGGCGAGTGAGCAGTACGTC.

The CDR3 sequence: CASSQLDQPQHF. The CDR3 nucleotides are TGTGCCAGCAGCCAGTTAGATCAGCCCCAGCATTTT. The V and J genes are TRBV3-1 (or the pseudogene TRBV3-2) and TRBJ1-5; D is unresolved. The V end lost 3 bases, the J end lost 5 bases, and 5 bases lay between the germline ends. Germline-derived CDR1 and CDR2 are LGHDT and YNNKEL (reference sequence). CDR3 length equals 12 residues.

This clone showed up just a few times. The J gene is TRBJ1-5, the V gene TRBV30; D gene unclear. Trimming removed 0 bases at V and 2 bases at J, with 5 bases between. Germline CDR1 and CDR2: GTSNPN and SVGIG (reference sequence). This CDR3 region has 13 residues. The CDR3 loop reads CAWSVAGNQPQHF. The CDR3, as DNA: TGTGCCTGGAGTGTGGCAGGCAATCAGCCCCAGCATTTT.

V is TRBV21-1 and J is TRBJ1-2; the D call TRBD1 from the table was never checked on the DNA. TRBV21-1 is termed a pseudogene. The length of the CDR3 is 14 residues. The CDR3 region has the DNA TGTGCCAGCAGTGCGTACAGAAAGACCTATGGCTACACCTTC. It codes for CASSAYRKTYGYTF.

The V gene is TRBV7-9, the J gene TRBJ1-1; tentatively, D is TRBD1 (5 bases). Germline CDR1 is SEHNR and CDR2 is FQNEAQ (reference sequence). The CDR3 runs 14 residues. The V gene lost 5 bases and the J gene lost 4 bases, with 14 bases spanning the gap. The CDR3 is CASSPRGDITEAFF. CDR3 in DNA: TGTGCCAGCAGCCCCCGAGGGGATATCACTGAAGCTTTCTTT.

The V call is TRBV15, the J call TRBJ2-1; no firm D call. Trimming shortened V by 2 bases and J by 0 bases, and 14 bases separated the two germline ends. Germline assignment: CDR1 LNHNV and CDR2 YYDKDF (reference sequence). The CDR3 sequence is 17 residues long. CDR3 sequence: CATSRSTGFSSYNEQFF. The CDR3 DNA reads TGTGCCACCAGCAGATCCACCGGGTTTAGCTCCTACAATGAGCAGTTCTTC.

The CDR3 DNA reads TGTGCCTGGAGTGTCGGGGGGAACACTGAAGCTTTCTTT. Residues: CAWSVGGNTEAFF. This chain uses TRBV30 with TRBJ1-1, with a weak D call TRBD1 (5 bases). Germline CDR1 is GTSNPN and CDR2 is SVGIG (reference sequence). The CDR3 contains 13 residues. The V end lost 0 bases, the J end lost 1 base, and 6 bases lay between the germline ends.

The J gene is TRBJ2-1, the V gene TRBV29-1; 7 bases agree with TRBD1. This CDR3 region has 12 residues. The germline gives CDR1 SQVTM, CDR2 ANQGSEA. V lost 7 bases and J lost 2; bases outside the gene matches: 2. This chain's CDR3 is CSGDSPYNEQFF. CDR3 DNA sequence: TGCAGCGGGGACAGCCCCTACAATGAGCAGTTCTTC.

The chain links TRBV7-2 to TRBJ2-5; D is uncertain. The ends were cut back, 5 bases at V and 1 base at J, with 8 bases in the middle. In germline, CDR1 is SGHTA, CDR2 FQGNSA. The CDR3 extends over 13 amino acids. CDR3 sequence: CASSRRVQETQYF. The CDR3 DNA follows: TGTGCCAGCAGCCGCCGGGTCCAAGAGACCCAGTACTTC.

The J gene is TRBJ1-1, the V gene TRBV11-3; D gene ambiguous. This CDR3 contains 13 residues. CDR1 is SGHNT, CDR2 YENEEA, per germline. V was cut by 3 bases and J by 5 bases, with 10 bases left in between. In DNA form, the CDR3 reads TGTGCCAGCAGCTTTGGGCGGGAGACTGAAGCTTTCTTT. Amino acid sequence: CASSFGRETEAFF.

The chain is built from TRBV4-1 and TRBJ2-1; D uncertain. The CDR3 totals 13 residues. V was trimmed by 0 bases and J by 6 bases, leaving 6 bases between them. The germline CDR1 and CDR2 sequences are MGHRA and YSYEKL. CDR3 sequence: CASSQDPLNEQFF. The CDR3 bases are TGCGCCAGCAGCCAAGATCCCCTCAATGAGCAGTTCTTC.

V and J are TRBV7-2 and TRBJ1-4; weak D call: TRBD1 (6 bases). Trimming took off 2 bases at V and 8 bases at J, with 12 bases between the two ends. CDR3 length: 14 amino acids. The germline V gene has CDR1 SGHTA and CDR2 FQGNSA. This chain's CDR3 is CASSLNGQREKLFF. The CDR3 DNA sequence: TGTGCCAGCAGCTTAAACGGACAGAGGGAAAAACTGTTTTTT.

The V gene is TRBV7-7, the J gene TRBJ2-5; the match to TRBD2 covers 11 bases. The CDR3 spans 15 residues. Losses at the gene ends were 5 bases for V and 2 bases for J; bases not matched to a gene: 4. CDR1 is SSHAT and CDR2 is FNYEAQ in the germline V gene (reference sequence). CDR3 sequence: CASSGTSGSQETQYF. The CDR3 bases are TGTGCCAGCAGCGGTACTAGCGGGAGTCAAGAGACCCAGTACTTC.

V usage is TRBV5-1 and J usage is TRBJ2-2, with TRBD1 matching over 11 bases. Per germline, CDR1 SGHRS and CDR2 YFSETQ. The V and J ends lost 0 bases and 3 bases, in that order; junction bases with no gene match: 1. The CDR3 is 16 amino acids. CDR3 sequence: CASSLAGQGDTGELFF. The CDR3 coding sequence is TGCGCCAGCAGCTTGGCGGGACAGGGGGACACCGGGGAGCTGTTTTTT. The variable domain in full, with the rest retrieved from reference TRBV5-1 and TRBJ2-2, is KAGVTQTPRYLIKTRGQQVTLSCSPISGHRSVSWYQQTPGQGLQFLFEYFSETQRNKGNFPGRFSGRQFSNSRSEMNVSTLELGDSALYLCASSLAGQGDTGELFFGEGSRLTVL.

The CDR3 region has the DNA TGCGCCAGCAGCCCACAGAAGAATTCACCCCTCCACTTT. Its translation is CASSPQKNSPLHF. V usage is TRBV4-3 and J usage is TRBJ1-6; D not resolved. Germline loops: CDR1 LGHNA, CDR2 YSLEER. V lost 4 bases and J lost 7, with 8 bases in between. The CDR3 contains 13 residues.

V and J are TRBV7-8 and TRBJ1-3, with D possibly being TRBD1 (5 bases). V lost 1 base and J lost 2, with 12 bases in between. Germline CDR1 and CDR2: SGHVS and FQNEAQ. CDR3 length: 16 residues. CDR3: CASSLVGTQTGNTIYF. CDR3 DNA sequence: TGTGCCAGCAGCTTAGTGGGGACCCAGACTGGAAACACCATATATTTT.